This T cell receptor (beta chain) appears in the sequencing data of a study of CD8 T cells in Susac syndrome. In the study overall: There were about six sequenced Susac syndrome patients with active disease and about 8 in remission. Treatment at blood withdrawal was none, corticosteroids, or intravenous immunoglobulin alone in Susac syndrome patients.

Patients with Susac syndrome met the recently defined diagnostic criteria for definite or probable disease. Random hexamers served to reverse transcribe roughly 0.5 to 1 ug RNA. It was immunoSEQ multiplex PCR that amplified TCR beta CDR3 across 54 Vbeta and 13 Jbeta. TCRdb re-analysed the immunoSEQ multiplex PCR reads in MiXCR, keeping a single row per CDR3 protein. Here the sample spans about 100,000 distinct CDR3 sequences, 95% being singletons. The source material was CD8+ T cells from PBMCs. The TCR was taken from a human donor with Susac syndrome.

This CDR3 is CASSLTGLTF. Written as DNA, the CDR3 is TGTGCCAGCAGTTTAACAGGGTTAACCTTC. The gene calls are TRBV12-3 or TRBV12-4 and TRBJ1-2, with D maybe TRBD1 (6 bases). The CDR3 totals 10 residues. V was trimmed by 2 bases and J by 14 bases, leaving 9 bases between them.